This T cell receptor beta chain emerged from a study of blood T cell repertoires in COVID-19. Study information: Samples of COVID-19 (acute and convalescent) were obtained from the United States, Italy and Spain. Nucleic acid was either cDNA or gDNA, and it came from T cells, B-cell-depleted T cells, or PBMCs.

This clone was found once. Per the study methods: From reference gene primer amplification, estimates of nucleated cell counts were derived. Profiling relied on immunoSEQ multiplex PCR, and the TCRdb table lists in-frame clones only, not all of them. That table supplies the V and J calls and clone size; D and trimming were determined from the DNA. The top ten clones hold roughly 4.5% of a sample with almost 70,000 clones, nearly 90% of them seen once. Per the germline V gene, CDR1 is LNHDA and CDR2 is SQIVND (reference sequence). The ends lost 5 bases at V and 1 base at J; junction bases unmatched: 4. The CDR3 consists of 15 residues.

The V and J genes are TRBV19 and TRBJ2-1, with 8 bases that match TRBD2. The sequence derives from a woman aged 45-65 years with active COVID-19. Material for sequencing was peripheral blood. CDR3 sequence (DNA): TGTGCCAGTAGTGGTAGCGGGACATCCTACAATGAGCAGTTCTTC. It yields the protein CASSGSGTSYNEQFF.